The T cell receptor (beta chain) described here comes from a study of T cell clonotyping in hematopoietic cell transplantation. Across the whole study: Recipients' pretransplant samples followed cytoreduction. Study-wide results and limits: CD4 and CD8 repertoire contributions could not be separated without sorting. Recipient TCR diversity dropped after transplant; expanded clonotypes rose from day 30 to 180.

Regarding this clone: What it binds is not known.

Assay: immunoSEQ multiplex PCR; the TCRdb copy retains only in-frame clones and omits some. The sample lists tens of thousands of clones; 75% to 90% were seen once. Time point reported: recipient sample about 28 days before transplant, after cytoreduction. Germline V lookup: CDR1 SGHDT, CDR2 YYEEEE. This CDR3 contains 16 residues. V shed 3 bases, J shed 5 bases, and the junction held 10 bases outside the gene matches. The TCR originated in a man between 60 and 75 years old with acute myeloid leukemia. Some clones in this sample may be carry-over from other donors' samples. This specimen was peripheral blood mononuclear cells, taken before stem cell transplant. The rearrangement uses TRBV5-6 and TRBJ2-5; TRBD1 matches 10 bases. The CDR3 here is CASSSTRTGGIETQYF. In nucleotides, the CDR3 is TGTGCCAGCAGCTCCACCCGGACAGGGGGAATCGAGACCCAGTACTTC.